These 3 T cell receptor beta chains originate from one sample sequenced in a study of T cells in Graves' hyperthyroidism and ophthalmopathy (dated by TCRdb to between 2018 and 2021). Libraries were made using multiplex PCR. Sequencing used an Illumina HiSeq 2000. Amplification of TCR beta CDR3 regions was carried out from RNA transcripts. The TCR CDR3 was subjected to a first round of RT-PCR using the HTBI primer set and the Qiagen OneStep RT-PCR kit. In-frame beta chains were kept once TCRdb had trimmed the public reads at Q25 with fastp and called clones with MiXCR. For every CDR3 protein sequence, its rows merge into one entry that carries the most common genes and DNA. Recorded for this sample are roughly 500,000 distinct CDR3 sequences; 46% of them occurred a single time. About two fifths of the sample lies in the top ten. What was sequenced was peripheral blood or thyroid tissue (not recorded which). The origin of the receptors is an adult woman with Graves' disease, either hyperthyroidism or ophthalmopathy (not recorded which).

This clonotype was counted only a few times. The chain carries TRBV11-2 and TRBJ1-1; no firm D call. V was pared by 8 bases and J by 0 bases, with 19 bases between. The CDR3 has 16 amino acids. The V gene's germline CDR1 is SGHAT and CDR2 FQNNGV. The CDR3 DNA reads TGTGCCAGCTCACCACCTTCGGCAGGACTGAACACTGAAGCTTTCTTT. As protein: CASSPPSAGLNTEAFF.

The table lists this clonotype with many counts. The V call is TRBV7-2, the J call TRBJ1-5; 7 bases fit TRBD1. V dropped 3 bases and J dropped 4; count of bases not matched to a gene: 6. The CDR3 sequence is 15 residues long. Per the germline V gene, CDR1 is SGHTA and CDR2 is FQGNSA. CDR3 coding DNA: TGTGCCAGCAGCTTTAGACAGGGTCCTAATCAGCCCCAGCATTTT. Amino acids: CASSFRQGPNQPQHF.

This clonotype was picked up a small number of times. The gene calls are TRBV7-2 and TRBJ1-2; D call uncertain. V lost 4 bases and J 3 bases, leaving 12 bases between the germline ends. CDR1 and CDR2 from the germline V gene are SGHTA and FQGNSA. This CDR3 has 14 residues. The CDR3 nucleotides are TGTGCCAGCAGCTCCATGGGAACTGACTATGGCTACACCTTC. Its translation: CASSSMGTDYGYTF. Based on the CDR3 plus reference TRBV7-2 and TRBJ1-2, the full variable domain is GAGVSQSPSNKVTEKGKDVELRCDPISGHTALYWYRQSLGQGLEFLIYFQGNSAPDKSGLPSDRFSAERTGGSVSTLTIQRTQQEDSAVYLCASSSMGTDYGYTFGSGTRLTVV.